Presented here are 22 T cell receptor beta chains from one specimen sequenced in a study of cytomegalovirus exposure and HLA in healthy donors. PCR used 60 Vbeta primers and 13 Jbeta primers. TCRdb's table, derived via immunoSEQ multiplex PCR, lists solely in-frame clones and lacks some. The table records about 88,000 clones, 69% of them present only once. The sequenced sample consisted of PBMCs. Receptors were obtained from a man between 45 and 60 years old in good health and CMV-seronegative.

The genes are TRBV4-1 and TRBJ1-1; 9 nucleotides agree with TRBD1. The J segment lost 0 bases and the V segment lost 1 base, leaving 3 bases of the junction unmatched. Germline CDR1 MGHRA, CDR2 YSYEKL. This CDR3 has 16 amino acids. The CDR3 coding sequence is TGCGCCAGCAGCCAAGTCGGGACAGGGTTGAACACTGAAGCTTTCTTT. Translation: CASSQVGTGLNTEAFF.

The chain employs TRBV27 and TRBJ1-3, with TRBD1 matching 12 bases. The germline V gene has CDR1 MNHEY and CDR2 SMNVEV (reference sequence). The CDR3 length is 18 residues. J was trimmed by 6 bases and V by 2 bases; bases with no gene match: 11. The CDR3: CASSLRSGTGGYENTIYF. The DNA of the CDR3 is TGTGCCAGCAGTTTACGTTCCGGGACAGGGGGCTATGAAAACACCATATATTTT.

The chain employs TRBV30 and TRBJ2-5; 9 nucleotides align to TRBD2. Germline CDR1 and CDR2: GTSNPN and SVGIG (reference sequence). There are 13 residues in the CDR3. V shed 5 bases and J 5 bases; nucleotides not matched to a gene: 6. The CDR3 here is CAWGGLAGETQYF. The CDR3 DNA reads TGTGCCTGGGGGGGACTAGCCGGGGAGACCCAGTACTTC. The full variable domain, with the rest looked up from reference TRBV30 and TRBJ2-5, is SQTIHQWPATLVQPVGSPLSLECTVEGTSNPNLYWYRQAAGRGLQLLFYSVGIGQISSEVPQNLSASRPQDRQFILSSKKLLLSDSGFYLCAWGGLAGETQYFGPGTRLLVL.

This sequence joins TRBV5-6 and TRBJ2-7, with 12 bases aligning to TRBD2. The junction had 8 bases not matched to a gene; V was cut back by 1 base and J by 3 bases. This CDR3 comprises 17 residues. In germline, CDR1 is SGHDT, CDR2 YYEEEE. CDR3 nucleotides: TGTGCCAGCAGCTTGTTCGATCTAGCGGGAGGGAGCTACGAGCAGTACGTC. Its translation is CASSLFDLAGGSYEQYV.

This clone was observed a few times. The chain combines TRBV6-5 with TRBJ2-5; TRBD1 matches at 7 bases. This CDR3 has 14 residues. After removal of 0 bases from V and 2 bases from J, the junction contained 0 bases not matched to a gene. Germline V gene sequence: CDR1 MNHEY, CDR2 SVGAGI. The CDR3 reads CASSYSDRQETQYF. DNA of the CDR3: TGTGCCAGCAGTTACTCGGACAGGCAAGAGACCCAGTACTTC.

This clone was detected only a few times. The chain recombines TRBV6-4 with TRBJ2-1; D is perhaps TRBD2 (6 bases). The CDR3 totals 16 residues. V shed 0 bases and J shed 6 bases, with 15 bases lying between them. Germline V gene sequence: CDR1 MRHNA, CDR2 SNTAGT. Here the CDR3 reads CASSDSSLALANEQFF. CDR3 nucleotide sequence: TGTGCCAGCAGTGACTCATCTCTAGCGCTAGCCAATGAGCAGTTCTTC.

The rearrangement joins TRBV2 to TRBJ1-2, with TRBD1 matching 7 bases. V trimming: 2 bases; J trimming: 8 bases; junction bases outside the gene matches: 5. The germline CDR1 and CDR2 sequences are SNHLY and FYNNEI. CDR3 size: 13 residues. The CDR3 DNA follows: TGTGCCAGCAGTGAACAGGGGGTGAGGGGCTACACCTTC. Protein: CASSEQGVRGYTF.

This chain links TRBV7-8 with TRBJ1-2; tentative D call: TRBD1 (5 bases). Trimming left V 1 base short and J 12 bases short, with 15 bases between. Germline V gives CDR1 SGHVS, CDR2 FQNEAQ. There are 13 residues in the CDR3. CDR3 DNA sequence: TGTGCCAGCAGCTTAGGTGGGCAGGGCTATGACACCTTC. Protein: CASSLGGQGYDTF.

This clone has a handful of counts. The rearrangement joins TRBV30 to TRBJ1-6; D unresolved. CDR3 size: 16 residues. Trimming left V 0 bases short and J 8 bases short, with 17 bases between. CDR1 and CDR2 (germline): GTSNPN, SVGIG (reference sequence). CDR3 residues: CAWSVQPPSPHSPLHF. The CDR3 coding sequence is TGTGCCTGGAGTGTACAACCCCCATCGCCGCATTCACCCCTCCACTTT.

CDR3 bases: TGTGCCAGCAGCTTGGGTAGCGGGAGGGCCGCCGAGCAGTACGTC. Protein: CASSLGSGRAAEQYV. The rearrangement links TRBV5-4 to TRBJ2-7; 11 bases are a match to TRBD2. This CDR3 comprises 15 residues. Germline trimming cut 0 bases from V and 6 bases from J; bases unmatched to any gene: 5. Germline CDR1 is SGHNT and CDR2 is YYREEE (reference sequence).

The V gene is TRBV12-2, the J gene TRBJ2-7; TRBD2, the table's D call, lacks a check against the DNA. TRBV12-2 is annotated as a pseudogene. CDR3 length equals 15 residues. Here the CDR3 reads CASRLEHQVRGEQYF. CDR3 in DNA: TGTGCAAGTCGCTTAGAGCATCAGGTCCGGGGCGAGCAGTACTTC.

The J gene is TRBJ2-5, the V gene TRBV19; 7 nucleotides agree with TRBD2. Germline V gives CDR1 LNHDA, CDR2 SQIVND (reference sequence). The junction had 11 bases not matched to a gene; V was cut back by 4 bases and J by 0 bases. This CDR3 region has 17 residues. The CDR3 here is CASSTPGGRGNQETQYF. The CDR3 DNA follows: TGTGCCAGTAGTACCCCGGGTGGGCGGGGGAACCAAGAGACCCAGTACTTC.

V is TRBV7-3 and J is TRBJ2-5; TRBD2 matches 9 bases. The CDR3 extends over 15 amino acids. Germline-derived CDR1 and CDR2 are SGHTA and FQGTGA. V gave up 1 base and J gave up 4 bases; unmatched junction bases: 4. CDR3 sequence (DNA): TGTGCCAGCAGCTTAAGGGTAGCGGGAGCAGAGACCCAGTACTTC. Translation: CASSLRVAGAETQYF. Looking up the rest from reference TRBV7-3 and TRBJ2-5 gives the full variable domain: GAGVSQTPSNKVTEKGKYVELRCDPISGHTALYWYRQSLGQGPEFLIYFQGTGAADDSGLPNDRFFAVRPEGSVSTLKIQRTERGDSAVYLCASSLRVAGAETQYFGPGTRLLVL.

This clone was recorded only once. The chain combines TRBV11-1 with TRBJ2-2, with 15 bases aligning to TRBD2. The CDR3 contains 16 residues. The V segment lost 5 bases and the J segment 5 bases; nucleotides outside the gene matches: 3. Germline values: CDR1 SGHAT, CDR2 FQDESV (reference sequence). The CDR3 sequence: CASSKGLAGGTGELFF. CDR3 nucleotide sequence: TGTGCCAGCAGCAAGGGACTAGCGGGAGGTACCGGGGAGCTGTTTTTT.

The chain uses TRBV15 and TRBJ1-1, with 11 bases fitting TRBD1. Looked up from germline, CDR1 is LNHNV and CDR2 is YYDKDF (reference sequence). Trimming removed 3 bases from V and 9 bases from J; junction bases left unmatched: 12. The CDR3 has 16 amino acids. The CDR3 loop reads CATSRSGTGGYGQAFF. In nucleotides, the CDR3 is TGTGCCACCAGCAGGTCCGGGACAGGGGGGTATGGACAAGCTTTCTTT.

V usage is TRBV5-1 and J usage is TRBJ2-5; 11 nucleotides align to TRBD1. This CDR3 spans 15 amino acids. The ends lost 1 base at V and 5 bases at J; junction bases unmatched: 4. Per germline, CDR1 SGHRS and CDR2 YFSETQ. CDR3 nucleotide sequence: TGCGCCAGCAGCTTGACGGGACAGGGGGGGGAGACCCAGTACTTC. This encodes CASSLTGQGGETQYF.

This clone was recorded only once. The genes are TRBV2 and TRBJ1-2, with 10 bases lining up with TRBD1. The germline V gene has CDR1 SNHLY and CDR2 FYNNEI. The CDR3 extends over 13 amino acids. The V segment lost 6 bases and the J segment 4 bases; nucleotides outside the gene matches: 2. The CDR3 protein is CASRTGGRYGYTF. Written as DNA, the CDR3 is TGTGCCAGCAGGACAGGGGGCCGCTATGGCTACACCTTC. Supplemented by reference TRBV2 and TRBJ1-2, the full variable domain reads EPEVTQTPSHQVTQMGQEVILRCVPISNHLYFYWYRQILGQKVEFLVSFYNNEISEKSEIFDDQFSVERPDGSNFTLKIRSTKLEDSAMYFCASRTGGRYGYTFGSGTRLTVV.

This chain links TRBV5-6 with TRBJ1-2, with D maybe TRBD1 (5 bases). The V end was cut by 0 bases, the J end by 7 bases, with 19 bases between. From germline, CDR1 is SGHDT and CDR2 YYEEEE. The CDR3 is 16 residues long. CDR3 residues: CASSLGQGIIYGGYTF. CDR3 nucleotides: TGTGCCAGCAGCTTGGGCCAGGGAATTATCTACGGTGGCTACACCTTC. Drawing the rest from reference TRBV5-6 and TRBJ1-2, the complete variable domain is DAGVTQSPTHLIKTRGQQVTLRCSPKSGHDTVSWYQQALGQGPQFIFQYYEEEERQRGNFPDRFSGHQFPNYSSELNVNALLLGDSALYLCASSLGQGIIYGGYTFGSGTRLTVV.

The chain carries TRBV2 and TRBJ1-5, with TRBD1 matching 9 bases. J was trimmed by 1 base and V by 6 bases; bases with no gene match: 7. Per germline, CDR1 SNHLY and CDR2 FYNNEI. The CDR3 has 16 amino acids. The CDR3 protein is CASRGTGLLSNQPQHF. DNA of the CDR3: TGTGCCAGCAGAGGGACAGGGTTACTGAGCAATCAGCCCCAGCATTTT.

J is TRBJ1-1 and V is TRBV29-1; D not certain. This CDR3 is 12 amino acids long. Deletions cut 4 bases from V and 8 bases from J, with 14 bases between. Germline lookup yields CDR1 SQVTM and CDR2 ANQGSEA. The chain's CDR3 is CSVGGSGGEAFF. CDR3 nucleotides: TGCAGCGTTGGGGGATCGGGAGGCGAAGCTTTCTTT.

This chain joins TRBV5-1 and TRBJ2-2; D gene unclear. The V gene lost 3 bases and the J gene lost 8 bases, with 2 bases spanning the gap. The CDR3 covers 10 residues. The germline V gene encodes CDR1 SGHRS and CDR2 YFSETQ. CDR3 residues: CASSSGELFF. DNA of the CDR3: TGCGCCAGCAGCTCAGGGGAGCTGTTTTTT.

V usage is TRBV4-3 and J usage is TRBJ2-1; D might be TRBD2 (5 bases). This CDR3 comprises 17 residues. The germline gives CDR1 LGHNA, CDR2 YSLEER. The V gene lost 1 base and the J gene lost 7 bases, with 20 bases spanning the gap. CDR3 region: CASSQVKQSGSLNEQFF. Written as DNA, the CDR3 is TGCGCCAGCAGCCAAGTCAAACAGTCGGGAAGCCTGAATGAGCAGTTCTTC.